The clone carrying this TCR beta chain has a single count. The sample belongs to a study of OX40 agonist ivuxolimab in advanced cancers. At the level of the study: Males comprised 82.7% of the group, whose mean age was about 61 years (range about 23 to 80).

Only in-frame clones appear in the TCRdb table, and some are missing; sequencing was by immunoSEQ multiplex PCR. The sample yields tens of thousands of clones, about 81% seen once. Sampling times: baseline, cycle 4 day 1, cycle 7 day 1. Germline V gene data show CDR1 as GTSNPN and CDR2 as SVGIG (reference sequence). The germline V and J ends were trimmed by 2 bases and 9 bases, with 17 bases remaining between them. The CDR3 totals 14 residues. The rearrangement links TRBV30 to TRBJ2-1, with D uncertain. The material sequenced was CD4+ or CD8+ T cells sorted from blood, taken in a trial of the OX40 agonist ivuxolimab. The receptor comes from an adult with an advanced solid tumor such as melanoma, head and neck, liver or kidney cancer. This CDR3 reads CAWSSGLGSGEQFF. The CDR3 DNA follows: TGTGCCTGGAGTTCGGGCTTGGGGTCTGGTGAGCAGTTCTTC.